A single sample gave rise to the 6 T cell receptor beta chains below, sequenced in a study of CD8 T cells in ankylosing spondylitis. TCRdb analysed the 5' RACE reads with MiXCR anew, one entry per CDR3 protein. The sample has more than 300,000 distinct CDR3 sequences, around a tenth seen once. The sample comprised blood, either unsorted or a sorted T cell fraction (not recorded which). The receptor source for this set is a female donor with ankylosing spondylitis or in good health (not recorded which).

This clonotype showed up just once. V gene TRBV3-1 combines with J gene TRBJ1-1; a weak D match, TRBD1 (5 bases). Germline CDR1 and CDR2: LGHDT and YNNKEL (reference sequence). The CDR3 runs to 16 residues. Trimming removed 0 bases at V and 3 bases at J, with 14 bases between. The CDR3 is CASSQDLTDLYTEAFF. The CDR3 nucleotides read TGTGCCAGCAGCCAAGATTTGACAGATCTGTACACTGAAGCTTTCTTT. Variable domain in full (rest from reference TRBV3-1 and TRBJ1-1): DTAVSQTPKYLVTQMGNDKSIKCEQNLGHDTMYWYKQDSKKFLKIMFSYNNKELIINETVPNRFSPKSPDKAHLNLHINSLELGDSAVYFCASSQDLTDLYTEAFFGQGTRLTVV.

There are a few counts of this clonotype. This rearrangement joins TRBV7-9 to TRBJ2-2, with D hard to call. The V and J ends lost 5 bases and 2 bases respectively, with 18 bases between them. CDR1 SEHNR and CDR2 FQNEAQ come from the germline V gene (reference sequence). The CDR3 loop spans 17 amino acids. The CDR3 sequence is CASSPRRAIRNTGELFF. The CDR3 nucleotides are TGTGCCAGCAGCCCCCGTAGGGCAATCCGAAACACCGGGGAGCTGTTTTTT.

This clonotype was detected ten times or more. The genes are TRBV20-1 and TRBJ2-7; 12 bases are a match to TRBD1. The junction had 5 bases not matched to a gene; V was cut back by 1 base and J by 4 bases. The CDR3 covers 15 residues. Germline CDR1 is DFQATT and CDR2 is SNEGSKA (reference sequence). CDR3 loop: CSARGGGQGAYEQYF. The CDR3 DNA is TGCAGTGCTAGAGGCGGGGGACAGGGGGCGTACGAGCAGTACTTC.

This clonotype was detected ten times or more. This sequence joins TRBV20-1 and TRBJ2-1; TRBD2 matches 11 bases. Per germline, CDR1 DFQATT and CDR2 SNEGSKA (reference sequence). The V segment lost 6 bases and the J segment 7 bases; nucleotides outside the gene matches: 11. This CDR3 region has 15 residues. The CDR3 sequence: CSALLAGVWYNEQFF. CDR3 bases: TGCAGTGCCCTACTAGCGGGAGTTTGGTATAATGAGCAGTTCTTC.

This clonotype was counted ten times or more. The chain uses TRBV12-3 or TRBV12-4 and TRBJ2-1, with D hard to call. There are 15 residues in the CDR3. Trimming stripped 3 bases from V and 2 bases from J, with 11 bases between. The CDR3 reads CASSFGDPAYNEQFF. CDR3 bases: TGTGCCAGCAGTTTCGGAGACCCCGCCTACAATGAGCAGTTCTTC.

This clonotype was seen many times. In DNA form, the CDR3 reads TGCGCCAGCAGCTTGGGGTTAGCGGGATCGGATACGCAGTATTTT. This gives the protein CASSLGLAGSDTQYF. The chain joins TRBV5-1 to TRBJ2-3; 8 bases match TRBD2. J lost 6 bases, V lost 0 bases, and 6 bases had no gene match. CDR1 is SGHRS and CDR2 is YFSETQ in the germline V gene. CDR3 length: 15 amino acids.